The T cell receptor beta chain under discussion was sequenced for a study of glioma-infiltrating T cells. This clonotype has a count of ten or more. Amplification of TCR alpha and beta CDR3 regions from RNA used iRepertoire nested multiplex PCR. One entry per CDR3 protein results from TCRdb running MiXCR on the multiplex PCR reads. This table holds about 89,000 distinct CDR3 sequences, about a quarter found once. The germline V gene encodes CDR1 MGHRA and CDR2 YSYEKL. The CDR3 consists of 16 residues. The junction had 6 bases not matched to a gene; V was cut back by 2 bases and J by 5 bases. V and J are TRBV4-1 and TRBJ1-4, with TRBD1 identical over 9 bases. The material sequenced was glioma tissue, nonneoplastic brain tissue, or PBMCs (not recorded which). This sequence originates from a human donor with low-grade glioma or glioblastoma, undergoing nonglioma brain surgery, or in good health (not recorded which). The CDR3 sequence is CASSQFGTGTNEKLFF. CDR3 sequence (DNA): TGCGCCAGCAGCCAATTCGGGACAGGGACGAATGAAAAACTGTTTTTT.